This entry lists 8 T cell receptor beta chains sequenced from one sample in a study of OX40 agonist ivuxolimab in advanced cancers. Some clones are missing from TCRdb's copy, which holds only in-frame ones; the method was immunoSEQ multiplex PCR. The profile covers fewer than 70,000 clones, with 75% to 90% appearing a single time and less than 4% taken by the ten largest. This material consisted of CD4+ or CD8+ T cells sorted from blood, taken in a trial of the OX40 agonist ivuxolimab. Receptor source: an adult with an advanced solid tumor such as melanoma, head and neck, liver or kidney cancer.

The chain couples TRBV5-1 to TRBJ2-5; 8 bases match TRBD1. The V and J ends lost 2 bases and 5 bases, in that order; junction bases with no gene match: 8. The CDR3 spans 15 residues. Germline assignment: CDR1 SGHRS and CDR2 YFSETQ. DNA for the CDR3: TGCGCCAGCAGCTTCCAGGGGGCAAGTGGCGAGACCCAGTACTTC. Translated: CASSFQGASGETQYF.

The gene calls are TRBV18 and TRBJ1-5; 11 bases fit TRBD1. Germline-derived CDR1 and CDR2 are KGHSH and LQKENI. V dropped 3 bases and J dropped 7; count of bases not matched to a gene: 2. CDR3 size: 14 residues. The CDR3 sequence: CASSPGTGGQPQHF. CDR3 sequence (DNA): TGTGCCAGCTCACCCGGGACAGGGGGACAGCCCCAGCATTTT.

This clone was picked up many times. This chain links TRBV6-1 with TRBJ1-1; D call uncertain. V lost 4 bases to trimming and J lost 3 bases, with 9 bases between them. Per the germline V gene, CDR1 is MNHNS and CDR2 is SASEGT. CDR3 length equals 13 residues. Here the CDR3 DNA reads TGTGCCAGCAGTGCGCCCGGGCACACTGAAGCTTTCTTT. Its translation is CASSAPGHTEAFF.

The chain has TRBV5-6 and TRBJ2-3; TRBD2 matches 10 bases. Germline V gene sequence: CDR1 SGHDT, CDR2 YYEEEE. V lost 2 bases, J lost 2 bases, and 14 bases stayed unmatched. The CDR3 runs 19 residues. This CDR3 reads CASSFYSGGAETHTDTQYF. In nucleotides, the CDR3 is TGTGCCAGCAGCTTTTACAGCGGGGGGGCAGAAACCCACACAGATACGCAGTATTTT.

This sequence joins TRBV6-1 and TRBJ1-5, with 10 bases aligning to TRBD1. CDR1 is MNHNS, CDR2 SASEGT, per germline. V dropped 4 bases and J dropped 10; count of bases not matched to a gene: 4. CDR3 length equals 13 residues. CDR3: CASSGQGAGPQHF. The CDR3 region has the DNA TGTGCCAGCAGTGGACAGGGGGCGGGTCCCCAGCATTTT.

As for this clone: Other DNA sequences in the sample encode the same CDR3. This chain uses TRBV18 with TRBJ1-2; a possible D gene is TRBD1 (5 bases). Germline V gene sequence: CDR1 KGHSH, CDR2 LQKENI. This CDR3 is built from 13 residues. Trimming stripped 2 bases from V and 3 bases from J, with 7 bases between. The CDR3: CASSPGGDYGYTF. CDR3 sequence (DNA): TGTGCCAGCTCACCAGGGGGAGACTATGGCTACACCTTC.

This clone has a single count. The gene calls are TRBV5-6 and TRBJ2-7; D might be TRBD2 (6 bases). This CDR3 has 15 residues. Germline V gives CDR1 SGHDT, CDR2 YYEEEE. V was pared by 3 bases and J by 7 bases, with 20 bases between. CDR3 protein: CASSSRLGLRREQYF. DNA for the CDR3: TGTGCCAGCAGCTCCCGACTAGGCCTCAGGCGGGAGCAGTACTTC.

This clone was counted a few times. This chain links TRBV5-4 with TRBJ1-2; D remains unclear. The germline V gene encodes CDR1 SGHNT and CDR2 YYREEE (reference sequence). The CDR3 sequence is 12 residues long. V lost 5 bases and J 2 bases, leaving 7 bases between the germline ends. DNA for the CDR3: TGTGCCAGCAGGGCAGAGAACTATGGCTACACCTTC. Residues: CASRAENYGYTF.